This T cell receptor (beta chain) was documented in a study of cytomegalovirus exposure and HLA in healthy donors. Study results and limitations: In vitro confirmation showed a few CMV-associated chains to be CMV antigen specific.

Remarks on this clone: Antigen: not known.

This CDR3 has 16 residues. The V gene lost 5 bases and the J gene lost 5 bases, with 19 bases spanning the gap. The germline CDR1 and CDR2 sequences are MNHEY and SMNVEV (reference sequence). TCRdb's table, derived via immunoSEQ multiplex PCR, lists solely in-frame clones and lacks some. The sample includes a few hundred thousand clones, 80% to 90% of them seen just once. These donors were members of the approximately 120-subject validation cohort, a group separate from the roughly 670-subject first cohort. This receptor was obtained from a woman under 30 in good health and CMV-seronegative. Material: PBMCs. This chain connects TRBV27 to TRBJ2-1; D perhaps matches TRBD2 (7 bases). The CDR3 spells CASSSPGGRSNNEQFF. The CDR3 coding sequence is TGTGCCAGCAGTAGCCCCGGGGGGCGGTCTAACAATGAGCAGTTCTTC.